This TCR beta chain is from a study of blood T cells in healthy people across ages. Study-level points and caveats: TCR beta diversity tracked closely with naive T cell percentage. Naive CD4+ cells and diversity were both higher in long-lived donors than in aged donors. Unsorted PBMCs prevented conclusive naive versus antigen-experienced comparison.

Alongside a J-beta primer mix, a sample-barcoded 5' primer served in a second PCR lasting about 6 to 11 cycles. TCRdb independently ran MiXCR on the 5' RACE reads; one entry per CDR3 protein. The table has 780,000 or so distinct CDR3 sequences, 40% to 65% seen once. This clonotype was counted a few times. Its antigen is undetermined. The CDR3 is 11 amino acids. CDR1 is DFQATT, CDR2 SNEGSKA, per germline (reference sequence). V was clipped by 6 bases and J by 6 bases, with 8 bases between them. The TCR originated in a man at least 80 years old in good health. The chain couples TRBV20-1 to TRBJ2-2, with D perhaps TRBD2 (5 bases). The source material was blood. The CDR3 is CSAWRSGELFF. The CDR3 DNA sequence: TGCAGTGCCTGGAGGTCCGGGGAGCTGTTTTTT.